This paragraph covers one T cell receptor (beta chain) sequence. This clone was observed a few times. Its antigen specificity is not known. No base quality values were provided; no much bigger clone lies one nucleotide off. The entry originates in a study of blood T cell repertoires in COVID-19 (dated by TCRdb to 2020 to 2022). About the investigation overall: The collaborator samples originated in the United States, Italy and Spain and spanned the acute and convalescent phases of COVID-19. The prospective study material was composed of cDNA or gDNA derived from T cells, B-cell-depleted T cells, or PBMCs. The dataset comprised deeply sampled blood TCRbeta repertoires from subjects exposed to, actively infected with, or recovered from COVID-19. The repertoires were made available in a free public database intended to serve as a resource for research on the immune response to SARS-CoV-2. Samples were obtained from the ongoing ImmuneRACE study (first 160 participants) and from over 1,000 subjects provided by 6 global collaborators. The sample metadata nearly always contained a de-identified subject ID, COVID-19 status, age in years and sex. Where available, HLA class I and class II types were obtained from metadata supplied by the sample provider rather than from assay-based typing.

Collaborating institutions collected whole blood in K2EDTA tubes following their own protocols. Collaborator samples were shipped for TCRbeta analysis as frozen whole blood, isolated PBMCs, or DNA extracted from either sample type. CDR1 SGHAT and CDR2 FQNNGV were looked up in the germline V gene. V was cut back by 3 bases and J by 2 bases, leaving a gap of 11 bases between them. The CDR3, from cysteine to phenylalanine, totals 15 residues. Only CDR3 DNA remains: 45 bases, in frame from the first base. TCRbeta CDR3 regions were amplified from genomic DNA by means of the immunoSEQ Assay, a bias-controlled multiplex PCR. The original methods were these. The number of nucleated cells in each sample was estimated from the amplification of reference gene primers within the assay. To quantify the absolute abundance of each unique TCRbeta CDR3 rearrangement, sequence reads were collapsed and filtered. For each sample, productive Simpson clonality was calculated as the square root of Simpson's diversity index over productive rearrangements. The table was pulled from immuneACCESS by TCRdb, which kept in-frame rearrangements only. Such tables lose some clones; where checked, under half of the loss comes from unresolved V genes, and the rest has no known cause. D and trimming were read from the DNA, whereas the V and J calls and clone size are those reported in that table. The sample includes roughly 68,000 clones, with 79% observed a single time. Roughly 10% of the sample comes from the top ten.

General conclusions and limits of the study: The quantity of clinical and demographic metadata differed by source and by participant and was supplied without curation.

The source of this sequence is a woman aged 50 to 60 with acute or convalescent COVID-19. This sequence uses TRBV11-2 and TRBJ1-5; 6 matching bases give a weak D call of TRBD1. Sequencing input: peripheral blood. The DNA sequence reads TGTGCCAGCAGCTTCAATGGACAGCGCAATCAGCCCCAGCATTTT. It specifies CASSFNGQRNQPQHF.